A single sample is the source of the 20 T cell receptor beta chains below, sequenced in a study of blood T cell repertoires in COVID-19. Produced via immunoSEQ multiplex PCR; TCRdb's table is partial and in-frame only. The sample consists of about 50,000 clones, 83% of them appearing once. Sequenced sample: peripheral blood. The origin of the receptors is a woman aged 80 or over with acute or convalescent COVID-19.

This clone turned up a few times. Here the CDR3 DNA reads TGTGCCAGCAGCCAAGGGAGAGATACGCAGTATTTT. This sequence encodes CASSQGRDTQYF. The chain uses TRBV3-1 (or the pseudogene TRBV3-2) and TRBJ2-3, with D uncertain. Germline values: CDR1 LGHDT, CDR2 YNNKEL (reference sequence). V was trimmed by 1 base and J by 5 bases, leaving 4 bases between them. This CDR3 has 12 amino acids.

The chain uses TRBV4-1 and TRBJ2-5; 7 bases are a match to TRBD2. CDR3 length: 15 residues. Germline CDR1 and CDR2: MGHRA and YSYEKL. V shed 3 bases, J shed 5 bases, and the junction held 9 bases outside the gene matches. CDR3: CASSQPGGFPETQYF. CDR3 in DNA: TGCGCCAGCAGCCAGCCGGGAGGCTTCCCCGAGACCCAGTACTTC.

The CDR3 spells CASSPTGNGYTF. The CDR3 DNA follows: TGTGCCAGTAGTCCAACGGGAAATGGCTACACCTTC. The chain links TRBV19 to TRBJ1-2; no firm D call. Trimming left V 5 bases short and J 6 bases short, with 10 bases between. The CDR3 sequence is 12 residues long. Germline V lookup: CDR1 LNHDA, CDR2 SQIVND (reference sequence). Complete variable domain (other parts from reference TRBV19 and TRBJ1-2): DGGITQSPKYLFRKEGQNVTLSCEQNLNHDAMYWYRQDPGQGLRLIYYSQIVNDFQKGDIAEGYSVSREKKESFPLTVTSAQKNPTAFYLCASSPTGNGYTFGSGTRLTVV.

Only one count was recorded for this clone. In nucleotides, the CDR3 is TGTGCCAGCAGTTGGGGACACTACACTGAAGCTTTCTTT. Protein product: CASSWGHYTEAFF. The chain combines TRBV12-3 or TRBV12-4 with TRBJ1-1, with D perhaps matching TRBD1 (6 bases). The CDR3 has 13 residues. Trimming shortened V by 4 bases and J by 3 bases, and 9 bases separated the two germline ends.

CDR3 loop: CASNGDRGITRGYTF. The CDR3 nucleotides read TGTGCCAGCAATGGAGACAGGGGGATAACTCGAGGCTACACCTTC. The chain couples TRBV6-5 to TRBJ1-2, with TRBD1 matching over 9 bases. Trimming took 7 bases from V and 8 from J; bases not matched to a gene: 14. Germline CDR1 and CDR2: MNHEY and SVGAGI. There are 15 residues in the CDR3.

This sequence joins TRBV18 and TRBJ1-2, with D unclear. Germline CDR1 KGHSH, CDR2 LQKENI. The CDR3 sequence is 16 residues long. Trimming pared 0 bases from V and 8 bases from J, leaving 19 bases between. CDR3 DNA: TGTGCCAGCTCACCACCGTCCACCCCAACGGGAGACGGCTACACCTTC. The encoded protein is CASSPPSTPTGDGYTF.

V usage is TRBV29-1 and J usage is TRBJ2-7, with no clear D. V lost 7 bases and J lost 6, with 16 bases in between. Germline CDR1 and CDR2: SQVTM and ANQGSEA. This CDR3 has 12 amino acids. CDR3 in DNA: TGCAGCGACCGACCACAGTTAGTCGAGCAGTACTTC. This gives the protein CSDRPQLVEQYF.

The chain is built from TRBV28 and TRBJ2-6; D not resolved. Germline loops: CDR1 MDHEN, CDR2 SYDVKM. V was pared by 10 bases and J by 2 bases, with 12 bases between. The CDR3 consists of 14 residues. In DNA, the CDR3 is TGTGCCACCTTTCAGAATCCTGGGGCCAACGTCCTGACTTTC. Translated: CATFQNPGANVLTF.

V and J are TRBV4-2 and TRBJ1-4; 9 bases agree with TRBD1. CDR1 and CDR2 (germline): LGHNA, YNFKEQ. The CDR3 is made up of 15 amino acids. V trimming: 4 bases; J trimming: 6 bases; junction bases outside the gene matches: 6. The CDR3 sequence: CASSPPTGGHEKLFF. CDR3 nucleotide sequence: TGTGCCAGCAGCCCACCGACAGGGGGTCATGAAAAACTGTTTTTT.

The DNA of the CDR3 is TGTGCCAGCAGCTTTACAGGGGCTAGCACTGAAGCTTTCTTT. As protein: CASSFTGASTEAFF. The chain joins TRBV7-3 to TRBJ1-1; 7 bases match TRBD1. This CDR3 comprises 14 residues. Trimming removed 3 bases from V and 4 bases from J; junction bases left unmatched: 5. Germline values: CDR1 SGHTA, CDR2 FQGTGA.

The chain recombines TRBV29-1 with TRBJ1-4; no firm D call. V lost 4 bases and J 7 bases, leaving 13 bases between the germline ends. The CDR3 totals 13 residues. Germline lookup yields CDR1 SQVTM and CDR2 ANQGSEA. The DNA of the CDR3 is TGCAGCGTTGTGAGGGCTACGGGTGAAAAACTGTTTTTT. Its translation: CSVVRATGEKLFF.

The chain joins TRBV5-1 to TRBJ2-3; TRBD1 aligns across 7 bases. CDR1 and CDR2 (germline): SGHRS, YFSETQ. The V segment lost 1 base and the J segment 6 bases; nucleotides outside the gene matches: 5. The CDR3 sequence is 14 residues long. CDR3 loop: CASSLTLTGDTQYF. CDR3 coding DNA: TGCGCCAGCAGCTTGACCTTGACAGGGGATACGCAGTATTTT.

The gene calls are TRBV6-6 and TRBJ2-3, with D perhaps matching TRBD2 (6 bases). This CDR3 is 14 amino acids long. V lost 2 bases to trimming and J lost 7 bases, with 13 bases between them. Germline V CDR1 and CDR2: MNHNY, SVGAGI (reference sequence). CDR3 in DNA: TGTGCCAGCAGTTACGCGGGGCCCCCGAATACGCAGTATTTT. Translating gives CASSYAGPPNTQYF.

The chain is built from TRBV3-1 (or the pseudogene TRBV3-2) and TRBJ2-2; TRBD2 aligns across 7 bases. Losses at the gene ends were 1 base for V and 5 bases for J; bases not matched to a gene: 7. This CDR3 contains 16 residues. CDR1 and CDR2 from the germline V gene are LGHDT and YNNKEL (reference sequence). The CDR3 loop is CASSQGGKRGTGELFF. In DNA, the CDR3 is TGTGCCAGCAGCCAAGGCGGGAAGCGGGGAACCGGGGAGCTGTTTTTT.

This clone was recorded once. J is TRBJ1-2 and V is TRBV30, with TRBD1 identical over 10 bases. Germline V gives CDR1 GTSNPN, CDR2 SVGIG (reference sequence). The ends lost 5 bases at V and 6 bases at J; junction bases unmatched: 9. This CDR3 region has 14 residues. The CDR3 sequence is CAWARGQGVDGYTF. In nucleotides, the CDR3 is TGTGCCTGGGCCCGAGGACAGGGGGTCGATGGCTACACCTTC.

The genes are TRBV5-6 and TRBJ1-5; D unclear. V was trimmed by 4 bases and J by 2 bases, leaving 16 bases between them. CDR1 and CDR2 from the germline V gene are SGHDT and YYEEEE. The CDR3 has 16 amino acids. The CDR3 nucleotides read TGTGCCAGCAGCCCCTATGAGGGAGGAGGCAATCAGCCCCAGCATTTT. It codes for CASSPYEGGGNQPQHF.

This chain joins TRBV23-1 and TRBJ1-6, with D possibly TRBD1 on 5 matching bases. TRBV23-1 is identified as an open reading frame with a role that is uncertain. This CDR3 comprises 14 residues. Between the trimmed V and J ends, which lost 4 bases and 9 bases, there was a span of 13 bases. DNA for the CDR3: TGCGCCAGCAGTCCGGGACTTATTTTTTCACCCCTCCACTTT. Translated: CASSPGLIFSPLHF.

V is TRBV19 and J is TRBJ1-1, with D perhaps matching TRBD1 (5 bases). Trimming took off 6 bases at V and 6 bases at J, with 20 bases between the two ends. The CDR3 totals 15 residues. Germline lookup yields CDR1 LNHDA and CDR2 SQIVND (reference sequence). CDR3 in DNA: TGTGCCAGTAGAACGGGGGAATCGTTTACTGCTGAAGCTTTCTTT. Amino acids: CASRTGESFTAEAFF.

The chain uses TRBV13 and TRBJ1-2; weak D call: TRBD1 (6 bases). Germline loops: CDR1 PRHDT, CDR2 FYEKMQ (reference sequence). The V end lost 0 bases, the J end lost 1 base, and 12 bases lay between the germline ends. The CDR3 runs to 16 residues. CDR3 nucleotide sequence: TGTGCCAGCAGCTTAGGACCAGGACAGCTTAACTATGGCTACACCTTC. Its translation is CASSLGPGQLNYGYTF.

The chain employs TRBV5-1 and TRBJ1-5; 7 nucleotides match TRBD1. Germline CDR1 and CDR2: SGHRS and YFSETQ. V lost 5 bases, J lost 4 bases, and 6 bases stayed unmatched. The CDR3 runs 14 residues. CDR3 amino acids: CASRVGTENQPQHF. The CDR3 bases are TGCGCCAGCAGGGTGGGGACAGAGAATCAGCCCCAGCATTTT. The full variable domain, in which reference TRBV5-1 and TRBJ1-5 provide the parts outside the CDR3, is KAGVTQTPRYLIKTRGQQVTLSCSPISGHRSVSWYQQTPGQGLQFLFEYFSETQRNKGNFPGRFSGRQFSNSRSEMNVSTLELGDSALYLCASRVGTENQPQHFGDGTRLSIL.